The TCR beta chain described here comes from a study of blood T cell repertoires in COVID-19 (dated by TCRdb to 2018 to 2021). Context from the whole study: Collaborator samples came from the United States, Italy and Spain and covered acute and convalescent phases of COVID-19. The material from the prospective study consisted of cDNA or gDNA derived from T cells, B-cell-depleted T cells, or PBMCs. The dataset comprised deeply sampled blood TCRbeta repertoires from subjects exposed to, actively infected with, or recovered from COVID-19. The repertoires were released in a freely available public database intended as a resource for research on the immune response to SARS-CoV-2. The samples were drawn from two sources: the first 160 participants of the ongoing ImmuneRACE study, and about 1,300 subjects contributed by 6 global collaborators. A de-identified subject ID, COVID-19 status, age in years and sex were almost always included in the sample metadata. Where available, HLA class I and class II types were obtained from metadata supplied by the sample provider rather than from assay-based typing.

The collaborating institutions used their own protocols to collect whole blood in K2EDTA tubes. For TCRbeta analysis, collaborators shipped samples in one of three forms: frozen whole blood, isolated PBMCs, or DNA extracted from either of those sample types. TCRbeta CDR3 regions were amplified from genomic DNA by means of the immunoSEQ Assay, a bias-controlled multiplex PCR. On the study's bioinformatics: The number of nucleated cells in each sample was estimated by amplification of reference gene primers within the assay. Sequence reads were collapsed and filtered to measure the absolute abundance of every unique TCRbeta CDR3 rearrangement. For each sample, productive Simpson clonality was calculated as the square root of Simpson's diversity index across productive rearrangements. TCRdb re-hosts the immuneACCESS table, in-frame sequences only. Its copies lack some clones; in the studies checked, an unresolved V gene accounts for under half of them, and the cause for the rest is not known. Clone size and the V and J calls come from that table; the DNA yielded D and trimming. For this sample the table gives about 240,000 clones, of which 82% were detected only once. The top ten clonotypes cover around an eighth of the sample.

Per the germline V gene, SGHRS is the CDR1 and YFSETQ is the CDR2. V loses 0 bases at its end and J loses 6 bases; junction bases beyond the gene matches: 9. Taken from cysteine to phenylalanine, the CDR3 has 16 residues. The read is trimmed to its CDR3 DNA, 48 bases read in frame from base 1. The study at large found these results: How much clinical and demographic metadata was included differed by source and by participant, and the metadata was provided uncurated.

About this clone itself: The specificity of this receptor is unknown. No quality values exist for individual bases; no much larger clone is one base distant.

The sequenced sample consisted of peripheral blood. The sequence joins TRBV5-1 to TRBJ2-3; TRBD1 aligns with 8 central bases. The clonotype comes from a woman in her fifties or sixties with active or convalescent COVID-19. This receptor has the CDR3 CASSLGLGRGLDTQYF. The nucleotides read TGCGCCAGCAGCTTGGGCCTGGGCAGGGGGCTGGATACGCAGTATTTT.